This TCR beta chain was sequenced during a study of OX40 agonist ivuxolimab in advanced cancers. This clone was observed a single time. Its antigen remains unidentified. Germline V lookup: CDR1 SQVTM, CDR2 ANQGSEA. Trimming stripped 0 bases from V and 8 bases from J, with 13 bases between. The CDR3 is 13 residues long. It was autoimmune disease history or systemic immunosuppression that excluded patients. Sequenced by immunoSEQ multiplex PCR; TCRdb stores in-frame clones only, minus some. The data show about 69,000 clones, almost 90% seen once. General observations from the study: On average, CD8+ T cells had more expanded clones than CD4+.

The chain joins TRBV29-1 to TRBJ1-2, with a tentative D call TRBD1 (5 bases). Specimen: CD4+ or CD8+ T cells sorted from blood, collected in a trial of the OX40 agonist ivuxolimab. The sequence was collected from an adult with an advanced solid tumor such as melanoma, head and neck, liver or kidney cancer. The CDR3 coding sequence is TGCAGCGTTGAAGATCTCGGGGCTCAGGGCTACACCTTC. This codes for CSVEDLGAQGYTF.